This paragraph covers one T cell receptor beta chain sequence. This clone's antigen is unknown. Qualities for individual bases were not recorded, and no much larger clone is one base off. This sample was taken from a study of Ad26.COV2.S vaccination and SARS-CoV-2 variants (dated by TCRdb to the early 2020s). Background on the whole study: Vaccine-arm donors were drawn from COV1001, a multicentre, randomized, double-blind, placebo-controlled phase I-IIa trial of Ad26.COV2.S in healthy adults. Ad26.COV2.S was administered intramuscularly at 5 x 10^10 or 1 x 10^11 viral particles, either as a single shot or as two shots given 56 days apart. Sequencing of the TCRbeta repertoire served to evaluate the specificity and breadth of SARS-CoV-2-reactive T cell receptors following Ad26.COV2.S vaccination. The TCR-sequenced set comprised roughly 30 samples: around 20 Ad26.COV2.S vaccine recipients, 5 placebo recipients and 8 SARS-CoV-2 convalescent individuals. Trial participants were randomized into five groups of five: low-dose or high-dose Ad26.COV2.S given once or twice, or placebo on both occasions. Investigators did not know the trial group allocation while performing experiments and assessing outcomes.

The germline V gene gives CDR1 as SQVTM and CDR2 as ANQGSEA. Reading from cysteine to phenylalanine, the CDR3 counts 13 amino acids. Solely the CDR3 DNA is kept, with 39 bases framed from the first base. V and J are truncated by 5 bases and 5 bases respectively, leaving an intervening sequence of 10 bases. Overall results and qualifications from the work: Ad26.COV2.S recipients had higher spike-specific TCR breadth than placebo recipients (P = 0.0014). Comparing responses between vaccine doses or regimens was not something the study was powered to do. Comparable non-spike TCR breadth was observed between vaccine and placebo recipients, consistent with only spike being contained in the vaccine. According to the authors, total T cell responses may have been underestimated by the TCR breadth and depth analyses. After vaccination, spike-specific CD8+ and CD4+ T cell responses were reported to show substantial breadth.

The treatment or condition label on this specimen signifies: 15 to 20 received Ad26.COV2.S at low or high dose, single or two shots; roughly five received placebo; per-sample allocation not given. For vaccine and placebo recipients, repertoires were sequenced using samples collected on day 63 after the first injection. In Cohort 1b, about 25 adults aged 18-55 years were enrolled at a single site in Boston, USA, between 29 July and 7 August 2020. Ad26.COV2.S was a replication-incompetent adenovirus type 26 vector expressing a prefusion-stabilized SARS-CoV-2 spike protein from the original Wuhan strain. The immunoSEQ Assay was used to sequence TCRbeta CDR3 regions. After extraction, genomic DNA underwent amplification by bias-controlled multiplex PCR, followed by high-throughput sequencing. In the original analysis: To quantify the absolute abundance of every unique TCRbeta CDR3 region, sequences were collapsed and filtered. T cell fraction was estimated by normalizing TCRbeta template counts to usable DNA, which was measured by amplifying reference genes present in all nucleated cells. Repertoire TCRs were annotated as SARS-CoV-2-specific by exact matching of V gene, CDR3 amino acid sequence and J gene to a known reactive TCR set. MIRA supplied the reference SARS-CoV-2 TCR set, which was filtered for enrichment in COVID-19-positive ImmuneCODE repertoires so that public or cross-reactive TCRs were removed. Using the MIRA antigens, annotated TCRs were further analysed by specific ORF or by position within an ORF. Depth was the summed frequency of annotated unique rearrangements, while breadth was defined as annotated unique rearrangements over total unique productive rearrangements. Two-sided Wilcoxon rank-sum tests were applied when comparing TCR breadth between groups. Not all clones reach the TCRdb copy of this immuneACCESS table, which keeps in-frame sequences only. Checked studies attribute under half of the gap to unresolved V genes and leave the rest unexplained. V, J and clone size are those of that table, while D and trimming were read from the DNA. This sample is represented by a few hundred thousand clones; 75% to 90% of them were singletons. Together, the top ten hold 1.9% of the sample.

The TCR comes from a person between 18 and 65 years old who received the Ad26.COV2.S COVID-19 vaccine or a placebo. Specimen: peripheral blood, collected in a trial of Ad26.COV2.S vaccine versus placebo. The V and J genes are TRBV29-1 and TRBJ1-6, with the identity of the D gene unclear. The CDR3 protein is CSVRFTDNSPLHF. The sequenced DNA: TGCAGCGTTAGGTTCACTGATAATTCACCCCTCCACTTT.